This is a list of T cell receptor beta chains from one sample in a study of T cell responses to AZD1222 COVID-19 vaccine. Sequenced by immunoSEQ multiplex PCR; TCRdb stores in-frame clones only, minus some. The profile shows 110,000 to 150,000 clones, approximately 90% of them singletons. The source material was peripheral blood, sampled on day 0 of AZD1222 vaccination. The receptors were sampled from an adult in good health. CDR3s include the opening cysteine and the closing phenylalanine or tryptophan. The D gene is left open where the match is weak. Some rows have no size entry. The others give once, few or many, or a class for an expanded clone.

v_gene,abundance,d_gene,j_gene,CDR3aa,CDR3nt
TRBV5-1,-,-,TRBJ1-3,CASSSDLGTNTIYF,TGCGCCAGCAGCTCCGACCTTGGGACAAACACCATATATTTT
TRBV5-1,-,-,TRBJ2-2,CARGEERGELFF,TGCGCCAGGGGCGAGGAAAGGGGGGAGCTGTTTTTT
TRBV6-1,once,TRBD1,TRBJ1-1,CASSERGQGWEAFF,TGTGCCAGCAGTGAAAGGGGGCAGGGCTGGGAAGCTTTCTTT
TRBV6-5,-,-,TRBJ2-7,CASSYSSRGGNYEQYF,TGTGCCAGCAGTTACTCCTCCCGTGGCGGGAACTACGAGCAGTACTTC
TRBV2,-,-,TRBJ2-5,CASISPRGGTETQYF,TGTGCCAGCATTTCTCCTCGAGGGGGGACCGAGACCCAGTACTTC
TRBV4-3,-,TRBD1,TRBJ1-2,CASSHGRTGSYGYTF,TGCGCCAGCAGCCACGGCCGGACAGGCAGCTATGGCTACACCTTC
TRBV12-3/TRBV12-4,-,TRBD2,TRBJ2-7,CASKVIAGSEQYF,TGTGCCAGCAAAGTGATAGCGGGAAGCGAGCAGTACTTC
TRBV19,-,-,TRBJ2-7,CASSMGASFYEQYF,TGTGCCAGTAGTATGGGAGCTAGCTTCTACGAGCAGTACTTC
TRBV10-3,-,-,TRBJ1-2,CAITTGPTNYGYTF,TGTGCCATCACCACTGGGCCCACCAACTATGGCTACACCTTC
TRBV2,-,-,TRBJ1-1,CASTVDSVVEAFF,TGTGCCAGCACCGTGGACAGCGTAGTTGAAGCTTTCTTT
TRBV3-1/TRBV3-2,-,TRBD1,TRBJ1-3,CASSPLRGVGNTIYF,TGTGCCAGCAGCCCACTCAGGGGGGTCGGAAACACCATATATTTT
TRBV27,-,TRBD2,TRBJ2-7,CASRGLAVYSSSYEQYF,TGTGCCAGCAGGGGACTAGCGGTCTATTCGAGCTCCTACGAGCAGTACTTC
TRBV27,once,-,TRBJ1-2,CASSLHRQGGYTF,TGTGCCAGCAGTTTACACAGGCAAGGCGGCTACACCTTC
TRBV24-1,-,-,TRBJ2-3,CATSDWGENTDTQYF,TGTGCCACCAGTGATTGGGGGGAGAACACAGATACGCAGTATTTT
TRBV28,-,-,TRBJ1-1,CASSLLLRTLRGAEAFF,TGTGCCAGCAGTTTGCTGTTGAGAACCCTCCGTGGCGCTGAAGCTTTCTTT
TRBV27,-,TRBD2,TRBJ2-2,CASRRREVGTGELFF,TGTGCCAGCAGACGACGGGAGGTCGGCACCGGGGAGCTGTTTTTT
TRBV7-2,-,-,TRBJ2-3,CASSLFRESTDTQYF,TGTGCCAGCAGCTTATTCCGGGAAAGCACAGATACGCAGTATTTT
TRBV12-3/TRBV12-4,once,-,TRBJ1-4,CASSFYGEKLFF,TGTGCCAGCAGTTTTTATGGTGAAAAACTGTTTTTT
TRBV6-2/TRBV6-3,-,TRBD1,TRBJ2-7,CASSYPGQGAQYF,TGTGCCAGCAGTTACCCGGGACAGGGGGCGCAGTACTTC
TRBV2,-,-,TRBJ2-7,CASSPRWEQYF,TGTGCCAGCAGCCCTCGGTGGGAGCAGTACTTC
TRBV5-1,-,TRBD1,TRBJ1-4,CASSLAYGQGATNEKLFF,TGCGCCAGCAGCTTGGCCTACGGACAGGGTGCAACTAATGAAAAACTGTTTTTT
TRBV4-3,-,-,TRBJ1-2,CASSQGGQLYGYTF,TGCGCCAGCAGCCAAGGGGGACAACTCTATGGCTACACCTTC
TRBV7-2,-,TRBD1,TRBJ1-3,CASSFGQGESGTIYF,TGTGCCAGCAGCTTCGGACAGGGGGAATCAGGGACCATATATTTT
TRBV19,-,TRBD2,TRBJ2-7,CASTTSGGTYEQYF,TGTGCCAGTACGACTAGCGGGGGGACCTACGAGCAGTACTTC
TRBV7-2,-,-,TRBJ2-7,CASSYSGSGVQDEQYF,TGTGCCAGCAGCTATAGTGGATCGGGAGTTCAGGACGAGCAGTACTTC
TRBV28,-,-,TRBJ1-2,CATLSNYGYTF,TGTGCCACCCTCTCGAACTATGGCTACACCTTC
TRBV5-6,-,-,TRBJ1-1,CASLPGPLNTEAFF,TGTGCCAGCCTTCCGGGACCCTTGAACACTGAAGCTTTCTTT
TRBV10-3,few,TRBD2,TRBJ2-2,CAIGAGGSGDTGELFF,TGTGCCATCGGAGCGGGAGGGTCGGGTGACACCGGGGAGCTGTTTTTT
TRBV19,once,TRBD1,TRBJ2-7,CASTGTGGVGEQYF,TGTGCCAGTACTGGGACAGGGGGTGTTGGCGAGCAGTACTTC